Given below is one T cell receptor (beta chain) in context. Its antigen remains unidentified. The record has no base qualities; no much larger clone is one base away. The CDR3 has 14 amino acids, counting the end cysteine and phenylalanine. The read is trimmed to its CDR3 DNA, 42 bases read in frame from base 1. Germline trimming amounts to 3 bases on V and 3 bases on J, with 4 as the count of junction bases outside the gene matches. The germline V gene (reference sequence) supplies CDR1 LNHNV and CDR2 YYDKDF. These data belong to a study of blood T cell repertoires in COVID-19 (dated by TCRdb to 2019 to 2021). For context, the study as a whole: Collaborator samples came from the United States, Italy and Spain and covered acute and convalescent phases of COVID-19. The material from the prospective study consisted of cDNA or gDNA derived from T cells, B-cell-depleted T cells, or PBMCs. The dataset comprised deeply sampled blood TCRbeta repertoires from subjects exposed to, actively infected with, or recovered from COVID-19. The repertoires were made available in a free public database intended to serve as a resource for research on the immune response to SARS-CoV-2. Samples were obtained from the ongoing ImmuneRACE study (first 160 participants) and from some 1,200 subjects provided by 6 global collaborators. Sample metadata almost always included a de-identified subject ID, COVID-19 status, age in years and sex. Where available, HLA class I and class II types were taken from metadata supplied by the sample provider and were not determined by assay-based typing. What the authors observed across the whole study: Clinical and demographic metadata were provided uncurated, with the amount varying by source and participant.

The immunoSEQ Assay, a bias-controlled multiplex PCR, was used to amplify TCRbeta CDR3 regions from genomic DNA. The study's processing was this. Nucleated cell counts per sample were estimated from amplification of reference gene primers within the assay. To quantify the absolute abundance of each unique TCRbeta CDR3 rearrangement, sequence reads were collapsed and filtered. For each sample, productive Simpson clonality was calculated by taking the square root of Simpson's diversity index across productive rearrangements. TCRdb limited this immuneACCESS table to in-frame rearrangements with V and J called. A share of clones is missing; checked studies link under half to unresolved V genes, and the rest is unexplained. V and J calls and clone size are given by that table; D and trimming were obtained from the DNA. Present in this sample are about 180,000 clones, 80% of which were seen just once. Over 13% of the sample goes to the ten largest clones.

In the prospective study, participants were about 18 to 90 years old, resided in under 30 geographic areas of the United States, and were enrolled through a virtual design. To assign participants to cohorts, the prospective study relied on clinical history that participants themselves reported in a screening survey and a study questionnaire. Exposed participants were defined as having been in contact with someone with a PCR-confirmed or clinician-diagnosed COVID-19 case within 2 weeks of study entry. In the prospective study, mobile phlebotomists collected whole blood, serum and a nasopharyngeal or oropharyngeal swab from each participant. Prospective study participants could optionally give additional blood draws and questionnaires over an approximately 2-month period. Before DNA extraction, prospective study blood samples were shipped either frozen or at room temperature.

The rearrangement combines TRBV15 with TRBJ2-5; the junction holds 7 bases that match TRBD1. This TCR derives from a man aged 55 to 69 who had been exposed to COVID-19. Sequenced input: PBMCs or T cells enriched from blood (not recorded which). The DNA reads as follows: TGTGCCACCAGCAGTCGAGACAGGGAAGAGACCCAGTACTTC. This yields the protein CATSSRDREETQYF. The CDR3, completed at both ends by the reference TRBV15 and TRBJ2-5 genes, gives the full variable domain DAMVIQNPRYQVTQFGKPVTLSCSQTLNHNVMYWYQQKSSQAPKLLFHYYDKDFNNEADTPDNFQSRRPNTSFCFLDIRSPGLGDTAMYLCATSSRDREETQYFGPGTRLLVL.